The clone carrying this T cell receptor beta chain has only one observation. The antigen remains undetermined. Clones were sequenced by immunoSEQ multiplex PCR, and TCRdb holds only the in-frame ones, with some missing. The table shows just over 90,000 clones, with roughly 94% occurring only once. This CDR3 comprises 17 residues. The V segment lost 0 bases and the J segment 3 bases; nucleotides outside the gene matches: 6. CDR1 is SGHVS and CDR2 is FNYEAQ in the germline V gene. The data stem from a study of OX40 agonist ivuxolimab in advanced cancers. Study-level points and caveats: Compared with others, partial responders at 0.1-3.0 mg/kg displayed clonal expansion among the lowest. Not determined was the antigen specificity of the expanded peripheral T cells.

The sequence derives from an adult with an advanced solid tumor such as melanoma, head and neck, liver or kidney cancer. Sequences were derived from CD4+ or CD8+ T cells sorted from blood, sampled in a trial of the OX40 agonist ivuxolimab. The chain combines TRBV7-6 with TRBJ2-2; TRBD1 matches at 8 bases. The chain's CDR3 is CASSLALAGGDTGELFF. CDR3 DNA sequence: TGTGCCAGCAGCTTAGCGCTGGCAGGGGGCGACACCGGGGAGCTGTTTTTT. Looking up the rest from reference TRBV7-6 and TRBJ2-2 gives the full variable domain: GAGVSQSPRYKVTKRGQDVALRCDPISGHVSLYWYRQALGQGPEFLTYFNYEAQQDKSGLPNDRFSAERPEGSISTLTIQRTEQRDSAMYRCASSLALAGGDTGELFFGEGSRLTVL.